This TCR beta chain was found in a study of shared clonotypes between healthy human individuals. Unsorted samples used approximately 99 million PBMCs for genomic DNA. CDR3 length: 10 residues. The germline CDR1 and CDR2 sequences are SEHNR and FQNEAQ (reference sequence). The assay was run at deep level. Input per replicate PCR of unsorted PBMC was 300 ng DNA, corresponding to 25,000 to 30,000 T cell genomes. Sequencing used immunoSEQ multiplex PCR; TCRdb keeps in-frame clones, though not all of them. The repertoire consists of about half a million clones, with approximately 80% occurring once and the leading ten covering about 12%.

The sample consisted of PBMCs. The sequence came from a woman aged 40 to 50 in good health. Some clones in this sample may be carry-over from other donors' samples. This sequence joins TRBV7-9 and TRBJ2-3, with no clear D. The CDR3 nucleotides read TGTACCGGGCAGACAGATACGCAGTATTTT. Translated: CTGQTDTQYF.